Given below is one T cell receptor (beta chain) in context. This receptor's antigen is unknown. No quality values exist for individual bases; no much larger clone is one base distant. CDR1 and CDR2, per the germline V gene, are SGHTA and FQGNSA. Ends trimmed: V by 1 base, J by 5 bases; bases unmatched to a gene: 9. The CDR3 runs 17 residues from the cysteine to the phenylalanine. This entry keeps only the CDR3 DNA: 51 bases, framed from base 1. In the prospective study, participants were roughly 18 to 100 years old, resided in fewer than 25 geographic areas of the United States, and were enrolled through a virtual design. In the prospective study, participants were assigned to cohorts based on the clinical history participants reported in a screening survey and a study questionnaire. Mobile phlebotomists in the prospective study collected whole blood, serum and a nasopharyngeal or oropharyngeal swab from every participant. Participants in the prospective study had the option to provide additional blood draws and questionnaires over an approximately 2-month period. Blood samples from the prospective study were shipped frozen or at room temperature prior to DNA extraction.

The data derive from a study of blood T cell repertoires in COVID-19 (dated by TCRdb to the early 2020s). Background on the whole study: Samples covering the acute and convalescent phases of COVID-19 were provided by collaborators in the United States, Italy and Spain. The material from the prospective study consisted of cDNA or gDNA derived from T cells, B-cell-depleted T cells, or PBMCs. The dataset comprised deeply sampled blood TCRbeta repertoires from subjects exposed to, actively infected with, or recovered from COVID-19. The repertoires were made available in a free public database intended to serve as a resource for research on the immune response to SARS-CoV-2. The samples were drawn from two sources: the first 160 participants of the ongoing ImmuneRACE study, and over 950 subjects contributed by 6 global collaborators. A de-identified subject ID, COVID-19 status, age in years and sex were almost always included in the sample metadata. HLA class I and class II types, where available, came from metadata supplied by the sample provider rather than from assay-based typing.

TCRbeta CDR3 regions were amplified from genomic DNA using the immunoSEQ Assay, a bias-controlled multiplex PCR. The authors processed their data as follows. Within the assay, amplification of reference gene primers was used to estimate how many nucleated cells each sample contained. Sequence reads were collapsed and filtered to measure the absolute abundance of every unique TCRbeta CDR3 rearrangement. Productive Simpson clonality was computed per sample as the square root of Simpson's diversity index over productive rearrangements. This immuneACCESS table, as held by TCRdb, lists in-frame sequences with V and J called but not all clones. Of the missing ones, under half trace to an unresolved V gene in checked studies; the others have no known cause. V and J calls and clone size are as listed in that table; D and trimming were resolved from the DNA. The sample contains 300,000 to 350,000 clones, just over 85% of them found a single time. Of the sample, roughly 4% is held by the ten largest clones.

What the authors observed across the whole study: The amount of clinical and demographic metadata varied by source and participant and was provided uncurated.

Sample: PBMCs or T cells enriched from blood (not recorded which). The TCR originated in a woman aged 40 to 55 with acute COVID-19. Recombination connected TRBV7-2 to TRBJ2-3; 10 bases in the middle match TRBD2. The base sequence is TGTGCCAGCAGCTTAGGGGCTAGCGGGGGATATAGAGATACGCAGTATTTT. It codes for CASSLGASGGYRDTQYF.